These T cell receptor beta chains were read from a single sample in a study of T cell responses to AZD1222 COVID-19 vaccine. Assay: immunoSEQ multiplex PCR; the TCRdb copy retains only in-frame clones and omits some. The sample records around 120,000 clones, around nine tenths being singletons. The source material was peripheral blood, sampled on day 0 of MenACWY control vaccination. These receptors came from an adult in good health. Both conserved end residues are part of each CDR3. Each record gives: V gene, J gene, CDR3 protein.

>TRBV20-1|TRBJ2-4
CSASGGTKNIQYF
>TRBV7-2|TRBJ2-1
CASSLAVNSGRIRGEQFF
>TRBV5-1|TRBJ1-2
CAVRDPYGYTF
>TRBV6-5|TRBJ2-7
CASSYMRQGFYEQYF
>TRBV11-3|TRBJ2-3
CASSIGTSITGTQYF
>TRBV7-9|TRBJ2-1
CASSLLRALDNNEQFF
>TRBV5-4|TRBJ2-3
CASSLPSGTDTQYF
>TRBV19|TRBJ2-6
CASKEGASRGANVLTF
>TRBV5-4|TRBJ2-5
CASSWKSGFQETQYF
>TRBV6-1|TRBJ1-1
CASTWTGRMNTEAFF
>TRBV7-2|TRBJ1-5
CASSLSTGAAPQHF
>TRBV5-8|TRBJ1-1
CASGGQGVAEAFF
>TRBV2|TRBJ2-7
CASRPSYSSYEQYF
>TRBV2|TRBJ2-2
CASRLADIAGELFF
>TRBV28|TRBJ1-4
CASRGRVGEKLFF
>TRBV5-6|TRBJ2-7
CASSLGTNYEQYF
>TRBV4-1|TRBJ2-3
CASSRTSGSTDTQYF
>TRBV3-1/TRBV3-2|TRBJ2-7
CASSHLGLAGSYEQYF
>TRBV10-3|TRBJ2-3
CAISALGLDTQYF
>TRBV6-5|TRBJ1-1
CASSYRGSTEAFF
>TRBV9|TRBJ2-5
CASSQSRGQETQYF
>TRBV9|TRBJ2-2
CASSLMLGPGELFF
>TRBV9|TRBJ1-5
CASSVEGTGSQPQHF
>TRBV11-3|TRBJ1-1
CASSHRVGATEAFF
>TRBV7-9|TRBJ2-7
CASSFGYSEQYF
>TRBV7-3|TRBJ1-1
CASSLRAGLLGTEAFF
>TRBV4-2|TRBJ2-1
CASSPTSGSYNEQFF
>TRBV7-2|TRBJ2-7
CASSVTYEQYF
>TRBV14|TRBJ1-4
CASRQGTNEKLFF
>TRBV24-1|TRBJ2-1
CATSDGQGVNEQFF
>TRBV6-6|TRBJ2-7
CASSNGQGREQYF
>TRBV12-3/TRBV12-4|TRBJ1-1
CASSPLRQGAFF
>TRBV7-2|TRBJ2-1
CASSILLAGLGNEQFF
>TRBV29-1|TRBJ1-2
CSVDTTGYDYGYTF
>TRBV7-9|TRBJ2-1
CASSPGGKGRLGNEQFF
>TRBV6-4|TRBJ1-3
CASSESADSGNTIYF
>TRBV2|TRBJ1-3
CASSPQGIGNTIYF
>TRBV7-3|TRBJ2-1
CASSRVFQGDEQFF
>TRBV19|TRBJ1-1
CASNGRLNTEAFF
>TRBV5-1|TRBJ1-4
CASSMNGRASNEKLFF
>TRBV5-1|TRBJ2-5
CASSLNEGRQETQYF
>TRBV4-3|TRBJ2-6
CASSQALPGWNGGANVLTF
>TRBV3-1/TRBV3-2|TRBJ2-3
CASSQTLAGATDTQYF
>TRBV11-3|TRBJ2-1
CASSLGQGRNEQFF
>TRBV11-3|TRBJ2-1
CASSDGTSGHYNEQFF
>TRBV4-1|TRBJ2-1
CASSQVGQMDEQFF
>TRBV5-8|TRBJ2-1
CASYRGGSEQFF
>TRBV7-2|TRBJ2-1
CASSPHRAPNEQFF
>TRBV7-2|TRBJ2-5
CASSLVGAGTQYF
>TRBV4-1|TRBJ1-2
CASSHDSSNYGYTF
>TRBV3-1/TRBV3-2|TRBJ2-1
CASSGYNEQFF
>TRBV4-2|TRBJ2-3
CASSSNSWYAGVMSTDTQYF
>TRBV7-9|TRBJ1-1
CASSLGDREAFF
>TRBV5-6|TRBJ1-5
CASSPRTGGNQPQHF
>TRBV6-1|TRBJ1-2
CASSEGGTLLYGYTF
>TRBV7-2|TRBJ1-1
CASSLLTPPEGMLNTEAFF
>TRBV7-3|TRBJ1-6
CASSFDGRSSPLHF
>TRBV5-6|TRBJ1-3
CASSPADRGRNTIYF